A selection of T cell receptor beta chains follows, all from one sample in a study of cytotoxic CD8 clonotypes in ibrutinib-treated CLL. Sequencing was performed with immunoSEQ multiplex PCR; in TCRdb, only in-frame clones are kept and a portion is missing. The table lists some 130,000 clones, 80% to 85% of them singletons. The sequencing used PBMCs, collected after 24 months of ibrutinib treatment. These receptor sequences come from a human donor with chronic lymphocytic leukemia. Each CDR3 is given with its conserved first and last residue. Fields, in order: V gene, D gene, clone size, J gene, CDR3 protein, CDR3 DNA. D genes are given only for firm matches. Rows give clone size only sometimes, using once, few, many, or a class for an expanded clone.

>TRBV30|TRBD1|-|TRBJ1-5
CAWSEGTGGQPQHF
TGTGCCTGGAGCGAGGGGACAGGTGGGCAGCCCCAGCATTTT
>TRBV30|-|-|TRBJ1-2
CAWKGLRQGSGYTF
TGTGCCTGGAAAGGTCTTAGGCAGGGGTCTGGCTACACCTTC
>TRBV5-4|TRBD2|-|TRBJ2-5
CASSFSSGGAGETQYF
TGTGCCAGCAGCTTCTCTAGCGGGGGGGCGGGAGAGACCCAGTACTTC
>TRBV11-2|TRBD2|-|TRBJ2-2
CASRLAGGPTGELFF
TGTGCCAGCAGGCTAGCGGGGGGGCCCACCGGGGAGCTGTTTTTT
>TRBV5-6|TRBD2|-|TRBJ2-7
CASTPRGLAGVYEQYF
TGTGCCAGCACCCCGAGAGGGCTAGCGGGGGTCTACGAGCAGTACTTC
>TRBV5-8|-|-|TRBJ2-3
CASTPGASYTDTQYF
TGTGCCAGCACCCCCGGGGCTAGCTACACAGATACGCAGTATTTT
>TRBV2|-|once|TRBJ1-1
CASSENSVIMNTEAFF
TGTGCCAGCAGTGAGAACAGCGTTATCATGAACACTGAAGCTTTCTTT
>TRBV19|TRBD1|-|TRBJ2-7
CASSLGQANTYEQYF
TGTGCCAGTAGTTTAGGACAGGCCAATACCTACGAGCAGTACTTC
>TRBV10-3|TRBD1|-|TRBJ2-7
CAITDRGLYEQYF
TGTGCCATCACCGACAGGGGGCTATACGAGCAGTACTTC
>TRBV6-1|-|-|TRBJ2-7
CASKKQVSQREYF
TGTGCCAGCAAGAAACAGGTCTCACAGCGGGAGTACTTC
>TRBV7-8|TRBD1|-|TRBJ1-5
CASSSGGTTNQPQHF
TGTGCCAGCAGCTCAGGGGGGACCACCAATCAGCCCCAGCATTTT
>TRBV13|-|once|TRBJ2-7
CASSLRGPYEQYF
TGTGCCAGCAGCTTACGGGGGCCCTACGAGCAGTACTTC
>TRBV9|TRBD1|-|TRBJ1-1
CASSARTGLNTEAFF
TGTGCCAGCAGCGCCCGGACAGGACTGAACACTGAAGCTTTCTTT
>TRBV5-4|TRBD2|-|TRBJ2-3
CASSSMTSEVPATQYF
TGTGCCAGCAGCTCGATGACTAGCGAGGTTCCCGCTACGCAGTATTTT
>TRBV7-9|-|-|TRBJ2-7
CASSLGASESGNEQYF
TGTGCCAGCAGCTTAGGAGCCTCCGAGTCGGGGAACGAGCAGTACTTC
>TRBV10-3|TRBD1|-|TRBJ1-1
CAISGTANTEAFF
TGTGCCATCAGCGGGACAGCCAACACTGAAGCTTTCTTT
>TRBV19|TRBD1|-|TRBJ1-2
CASSISAGTGFAGYTF
TGTGCCAGTAGTATTTCCGCAGGGACAGGGTTCGCGGGCTACACCTTC
>TRBV7-2|-|-|TRBJ2-7
CASSPGNSYEQYF
TGTGCCAGCAGCCCCGGGAACTCCTACGAGCAGTACTTC
>TRBV5-1|TRBD2|few|TRBJ2-5
CASSLAASGGETQYF
TGCGCCAGCAGCTTGGCGGCTAGCGGGGGCGAGACCCAGTACTTC
>TRBV7-6|-|-|TRBJ1-6
CASRISGQTNSPLHF
TGTGCCAGCAGAATTTCTGGGCAGACGAATTCACCCCTCCACTTT
>TRBV18|-|-|TRBJ1-4
CASSPTGTRGEKLFF
TGTGCCAGCTCGCCTACAGGAACGAGGGGTGAAAAACTGTTTTTT
>TRBV7-2|TRBD2|-|TRBJ2-1
CASSLAQGLAMGYNEQFF
TGTGCCAGCAGCTTAGCTCAGGGACTAGCCATGGGATACAATGAGCAGTTCTTC
>TRBV11-3|-|-|TRBJ2-7
CAGRMYEQYF
TGTGCCGGCAGGATGTACGAGCAGTACTTC
>TRBV6-6|-|-|TRBJ1-6
CASRGVGPLHF
TGTGCCAGCAGGGGGGTCGGGCCCCTCCACTTT
>TRBV10-3|-|-|TRBJ1-1
CASTYSANTEAFF
TGTGCCAGTACCTACAGCGCTAACACTGAAGCTTTCTTT
>TRBV18|TRBD2|-|TRBJ2-5
CASSPVLAGVQETQYF
TGTGCCAGCTCACCGGTGCTAGCGGGGGTCCAGGAGACCCAGTACTTC
>TRBV14|-|-|TRBJ1-1
CASSQVPTMNTEAFF
TGTGCCAGCAGCCAAGTCCCCACAATGAACACTGAAGCTTTCTTT
>TRBV7-9|TRBD1|-|TRBJ2-3
CASSVWDRDTQYF
TGTGCCAGCAGTGTGTGGGACAGAGATACGCAGTATTTT
>TRBV6-6|-|-|TRBJ1-5
CASSYDGGGAGPQHF
TGTGCCAGCAGTTACGACGGGGGGGGCGCGGGCCCCCAGCATTTT
>TRBV5-6|-|-|TRBJ1-6
CATRFFSPDNSPLHF
TGTGCCACCCGGTTTTTTTCTCCCGATAATTCACCCCTCCACTTT
>TRBV5-1|-|once|TRBJ1-4
CASSLVQSWATNEKLFF
TGCGCCAGCAGCTTGGTACAGTCTTGGGCAACTAATGAAAAACTGTTTTTT
>TRBV7-8|-|-|TRBJ1-2
CASSLEGTIYGYTF
TGTGCCAGCAGCTTAGAGGGGACAATCTATGGCTACACCTTC
>TRBV4-3|-|once|TRBJ1-6
CASSQGEGYNSPLHF
TGCGCCAGCAGCCAAGGAGAGGGATATAATTCACCCCTCCACTTT
>TRBV4-1|-|once|TRBJ1-2
CASSQEGVYGYTF
TGCGCCAGCAGCCAAGAGGGGGTGTATGGCTACACCTTC
>TRBV9|-|-|TRBJ1-1
CASSVIDTMNTEAFF
TGTGCCAGCAGCGTAATTGACACCATGAACACTGAAGCTTTCTTT
>TRBV7-2|TRBD1|-|TRBJ1-2
CASSSGTGVYYGYTF
TGTGCCAGCAGCTCCGGGACAGGAGTTTACTATGGCTACACCTTC
>TRBV19|-|-|TRBJ1-2
CASTPGVANYGYTF
TGTGCCAGTACGCCGGGGGTTGCTAACTATGGCTACACCTTC
>TRBV4-2|TRBD1|-|TRBJ1-2
CASSPEPGQGYGYTF
TGTGCCAGCAGCCCCGAGCCGGGACAGGGCTATGGCTACACCTTC
>TRBV19|-|-|TRBJ2-7
CASSISTANNYEQYF
TGTGCCAGTAGTATCAGTACAGCCAACAACTACGAGCAGTACTTC